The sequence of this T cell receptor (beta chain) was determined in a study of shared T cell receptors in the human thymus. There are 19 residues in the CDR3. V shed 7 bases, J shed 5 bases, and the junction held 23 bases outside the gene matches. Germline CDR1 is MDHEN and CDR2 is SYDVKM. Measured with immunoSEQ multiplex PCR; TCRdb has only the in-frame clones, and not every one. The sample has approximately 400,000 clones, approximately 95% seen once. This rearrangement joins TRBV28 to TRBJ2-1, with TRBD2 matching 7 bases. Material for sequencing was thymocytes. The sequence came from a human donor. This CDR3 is CASTEPRAPGEGHDNEQFF. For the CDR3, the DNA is TGTGCCAGCACCGAGCCCCGCGCGCCGGGGGAGGGCCATGACAATGAGCAGTTCTTC.